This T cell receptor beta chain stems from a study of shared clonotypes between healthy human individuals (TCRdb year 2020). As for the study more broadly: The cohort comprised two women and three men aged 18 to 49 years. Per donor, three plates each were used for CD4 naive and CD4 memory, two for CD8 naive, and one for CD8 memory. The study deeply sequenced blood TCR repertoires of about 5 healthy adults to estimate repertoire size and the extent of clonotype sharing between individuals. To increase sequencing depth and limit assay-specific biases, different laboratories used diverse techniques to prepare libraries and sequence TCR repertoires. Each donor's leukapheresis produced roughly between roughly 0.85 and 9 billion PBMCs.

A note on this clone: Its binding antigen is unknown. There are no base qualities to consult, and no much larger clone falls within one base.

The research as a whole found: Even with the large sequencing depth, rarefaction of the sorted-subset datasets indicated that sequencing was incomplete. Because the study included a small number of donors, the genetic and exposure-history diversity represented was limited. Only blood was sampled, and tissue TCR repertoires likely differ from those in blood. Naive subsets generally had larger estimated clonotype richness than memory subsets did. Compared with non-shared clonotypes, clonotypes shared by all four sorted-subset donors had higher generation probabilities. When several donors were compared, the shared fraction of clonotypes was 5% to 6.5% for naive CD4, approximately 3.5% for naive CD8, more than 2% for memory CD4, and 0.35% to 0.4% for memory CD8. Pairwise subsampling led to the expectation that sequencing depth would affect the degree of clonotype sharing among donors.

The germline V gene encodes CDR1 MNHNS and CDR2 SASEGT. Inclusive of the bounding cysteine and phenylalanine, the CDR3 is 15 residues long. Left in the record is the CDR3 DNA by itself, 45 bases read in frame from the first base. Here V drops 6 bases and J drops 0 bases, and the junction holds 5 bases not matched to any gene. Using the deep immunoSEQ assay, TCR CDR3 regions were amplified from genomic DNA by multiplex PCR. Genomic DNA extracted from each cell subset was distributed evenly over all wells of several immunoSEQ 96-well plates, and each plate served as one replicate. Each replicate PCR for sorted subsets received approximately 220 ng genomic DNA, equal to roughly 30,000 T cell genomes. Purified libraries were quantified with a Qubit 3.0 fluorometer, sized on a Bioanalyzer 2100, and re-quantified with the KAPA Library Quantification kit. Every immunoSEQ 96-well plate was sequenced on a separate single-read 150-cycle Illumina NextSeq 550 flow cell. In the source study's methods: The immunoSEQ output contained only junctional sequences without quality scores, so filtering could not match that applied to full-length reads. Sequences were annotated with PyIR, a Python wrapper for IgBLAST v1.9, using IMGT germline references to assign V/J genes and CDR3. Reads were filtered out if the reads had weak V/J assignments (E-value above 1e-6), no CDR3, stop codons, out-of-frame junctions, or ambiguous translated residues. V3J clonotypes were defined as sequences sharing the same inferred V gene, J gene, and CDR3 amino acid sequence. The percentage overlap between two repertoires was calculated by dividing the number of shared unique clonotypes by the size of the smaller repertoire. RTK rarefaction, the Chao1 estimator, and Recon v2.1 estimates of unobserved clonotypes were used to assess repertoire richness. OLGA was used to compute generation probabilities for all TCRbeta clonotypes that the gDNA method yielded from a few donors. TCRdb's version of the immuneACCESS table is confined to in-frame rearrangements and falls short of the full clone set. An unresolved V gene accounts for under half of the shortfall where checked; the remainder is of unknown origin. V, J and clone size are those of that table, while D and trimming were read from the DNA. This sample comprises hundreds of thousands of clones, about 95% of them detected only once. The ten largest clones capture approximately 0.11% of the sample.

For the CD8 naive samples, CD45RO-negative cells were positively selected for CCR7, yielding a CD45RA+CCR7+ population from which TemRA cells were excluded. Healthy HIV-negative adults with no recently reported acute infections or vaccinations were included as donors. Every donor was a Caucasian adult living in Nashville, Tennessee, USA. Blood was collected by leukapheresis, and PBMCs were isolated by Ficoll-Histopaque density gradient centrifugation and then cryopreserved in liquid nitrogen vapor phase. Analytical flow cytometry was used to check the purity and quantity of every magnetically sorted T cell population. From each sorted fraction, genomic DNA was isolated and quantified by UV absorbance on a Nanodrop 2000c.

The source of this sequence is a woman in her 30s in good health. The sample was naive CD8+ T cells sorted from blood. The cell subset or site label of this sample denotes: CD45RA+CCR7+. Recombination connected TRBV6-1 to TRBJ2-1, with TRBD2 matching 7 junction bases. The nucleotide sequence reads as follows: TGTGCCAGCAGGGAGCGGGACGACTCCTACAATGAGCAGTTCTTC. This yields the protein CASRERDDSYNEQFF.